This passage covers 29 T cell receptor delta chains from one sample sequenced in a study of gamma-delta chains in newborns, infants, children. TCRdb reprocessed the reads through CATT. Altogether fewer than 4,500 delta-chain clones are present, 0.6% to 0.65% being singletons, with the ten largest covering approximately 15%. The sample was blood. The source of these receptors is a child who was a newborn, infant or young child, either healthy, febrile or measles-vaccinated (not recorded which).

Worth noting for this clone: One junction end does not reproduce the germline sequence, and a read error may be involved. At the DNA level, this CDR3 is encoded by other sequences in the same sample as well. The CDR3 region has the DNA TGTGCCTGTGACAAGTACTGGGGGATAAGCTCCTGGGGCACCCGGCAGATGTTTTTC. It yields the protein CACDKYWGISSWGTRQMFF. The rearrangement joins TRDV2 to TRDJ3; 11 nucleotides agree with TRDD3. The CDR3 runs to 19 residues. Germline CDR1 and CDR2: GEAIGNYY and EKD.

Worth noting for this clone: This DNA's translation and the protein TCRdb lists, from a much larger clone, do not match at residue 8, likely due to a read error; the protein shown is translated from the DNA. The V and J genes are TRDV2 and TRDJ2; 7 bases are a match to TRDD3. Germline values: CDR1 GEAIGNYY, CDR2 EKD. Trimming removed 4 bases from V and 4 bases from J; junction bases left unmatched: 11. The CDR3 has 16 residues. The chain's CDR3 is CACDGLGVTPTAQLFF. As DNA, the CDR3 is TGTGCCTGTGATGGCCTGGGGGTTACTCCGACAGCACAACTCTTCTTT.

Concerning this clone itself: TCRdb shows a much larger clone's protein in place of this DNA's translation, and the two differ at residue 11, likely through a read error; the protein shown is translated from the DNA. The rearrangement uses TRDV2 and TRDJ3; 7 nucleotides match TRDD3. V was pared by 0 bases and J by 2 bases, with 9 bases of the junction left unmatched. The germline gives CDR1 GEAIGNYY, CDR2 EKD. The CDR3 runs 19 residues. The CDR3 DNA reads TGTGCCTGTGACACCGGATGGGGGAGTAGCCCCTGGGACACCCGACAGATGTTTTTC. Its translation is CACDTGWGSSPWDTRQMFF.

This clone was found a few times. This DNA's translation differs at residue 11 from TCRdb's protein, which comes from a much larger clone; a read error is likely, and the protein shown is translated from the DNA. The V call is TRDV2, the J call TRDJ2, with 11 bases matching TRDD3. Germline-derived CDR1 and CDR2 are GEAIGNYY and EKD. The CDR3 has 19 amino acids. The ends lost 0 bases at V and 0 bases at J; junction bases unmatched: 8. The DNA of the CDR3 is TGTGCCTGTGACACCGTAATGGGGGATACGGTTGCTTTGACAGCACAACTCTTCTTT. It codes for CACDTVMGDTVALTAQLFF.

This clone was seen only a few times. The likely explanation is a read error, given a far larger clone one base away. Other nucleotide sequences in the sample specify the same CDR3. This chain joins TRDV2 and TRDJ3, with 10 bases matching TRDD3. V shed 1 base and J 1 base; nucleotides not matched to a gene: 9. Germline values: CDR1 GEAIGNYY, CDR2 EKD. This CDR3 region has 20 residues. The DNA for the CDR3 is TGTGCCTGTGACACTTACTGGGGGATCCAAAGTTCCTGGGACACCCGACAGATGTTTTTC. Amino acids: CACDTYWGIQSSWDTRQMFF.

Notes on this clone: TCRdb records a much larger clone's protein for this DNA, with a difference at residue 9 that likely arises from a read error; the protein given is the translation of the DNA. V gene TRDV2 combines with J gene TRDJ1; 9 bases map to TRDD3. V was pared by 3 bases and J by 0 bases, with 4 bases of the junction left unmatched. Germline values: CDR1 GEAIGNYY, CDR2 EKD. This CDR3 is built from 15 residues. CDR3 sequence reads: CACDSLGEHTDKLIF. The CDR3 DNA reads TGTGCCTGTGACTCACTGGGGGAGCACACCGATAAACTCATCTTT.

This clone was seen only a few times. A read error likely explains this, since a far larger clone differs by one base. The gene calls are TRDV2 and TRDJ1, with a possible D match to TRDD3 (5 bases). This CDR3 has 13 residues. CDR1 is GEAIGNYY and CDR2 is EKD in the germline V gene. The CDR3 here is CARDTWDTDKLIF. The CDR3 DNA sequence: TGTGCCCGTGACACCTGGGACACCGATAAACTCATCTTT.

This clone occurred a few times. TCRdb has a much larger clone's protein, which differs at residue 8 from the translation of this DNA, likely because of a read error; what is shown is the protein translated from the DNA. The chain recombines TRDV2 with TRDJ3; possible D gene TRDD3, 6 bases. The CDR3 is 20 amino acids. Germline-derived CDR1 and CDR2 are GEAIGNYY and EKD. Trimming stripped 4 bases from V and 0 bases from J, with 21 bases between. For the CDR3, the DNA is TGTGCCTGTGAACATTACACTTGGGGATGCAGCTCCTGGGACACCCGACAGATGTTTTTC. Its translation is CACEHYTWGCSSWDTRQMFF.

Sample share makes this clone medium-sized. Other DNA sequences in this sample translate to the same CDR3. CDR3 nucleotide sequence: TGTGCCCCCCTCCCTAAGTTCCCTCGGGGGTTCACCGATAAACTCATCTTT. Its translation: CAPLPKFPRGFTDKLIF. The chain is built from TRDV3 and TRDJ1; perhaps TRDD3 as D (5 bases). Trimming took off 5 bases at V and 1 base at J, with 26 bases between the two ends. The length of the CDR3 is 17 residues. Germline V CDR1 and CDR2: TVYSNPD, GDNSRS (reference sequence).

With respect to this clone: The junction does not match germline at one end; this may be a read error. This sample includes further DNA sequences coding for the same CDR3. The chain recombines TRDV2 with TRDJ3, with 11 bases lining up with TRDD3. Germline CDR1 reads GEAIGNYY; CDR2 reads EKD. The length of the CDR3 is 20 residues. The CDR3 loop reads CACEYHWGIEVAWDTRQMFF. The CDR3 nucleotides read TGTGCCTGTGAGTACCACTGGGGGATAGAGGTCGCCTGGGACACCCGCCAGATGTTTTTC.

The table lists this clone with many counts. Given a far larger clone just one base away, this is likely a sequencing read error. The chain combines TRDV2 with TRDJ3, with 12 bases lining up with TRDD3. The ends lost 0 bases at V and 5 bases at J; junction bases unmatched: 4. The CDR3 contains 18 residues. Germline V gene data show CDR1 as GEAIGNYY and CDR2 as EKD. For the CDR3, the DNA is TGTGCCTGTGACACCGTACTGGGGGATACCCGGGACACCCGACAGATGTTTTTC. Its protein product is CACDTVLGDTRDTRQMFF.

By share, this clone ranks as medium-sized. It may be a read error: a sequence one base away is much more abundant. J is TRDJ3 and V is TRDV2; no firm D call. The germline V gene encodes CDR1 GEAIGNYY and CDR2 EKD. The CDR3 contains 17 residues. Here the CDR3 reads CACDSVNKPWDTRQLFF. The CDR3 nucleotides read TGTGCCTGTGACAGTGTGAACAAACCGTGGGACACCCGACAGCTGTTTTTC.

This clone is labeled medium-sized (0.01 to 0.1%). Other DNA sequences in this sample translate to the same CDR3. The rearrangement links TRDV1 to TRDJ2; 10 bases are shared with TRDD3. Germline V gene lookup returns CDR1 TSWWSYY and CDR2 QGS. The CDR3 has 20 residues. The V and J ends lost 1 base and 0 bases, in that order; junction bases with no gene match: 11. In DNA, the CDR3 is TGTGCTCTTGGGGAACGCCGTCCTACTGGGGGATGCCCTTTGACAGCACAACTCTTCTTT. This codes for CALGERRPTGGCPLTAQLFF.

Comments on this clone: This probably arose from a read error, given a far larger clone one base away. Other DNA sequences in this sample translate to the same CDR3. The genes are TRDV2 and TRDJ3, with a weak D call TRDD3 (6 bases). The germline gives CDR1 GEAIGNYY, CDR2 EKD. CDR3 length: 18 amino acids. CDR3 loop: CACDTVGVSSWDTRQMFF. CDR3 nucleotides: TGTGCCTGCGACACCGTGGGGGTTAGCTCCTGGGACACCCGACAGATGTTTTTC.

This clone was detected a few times. TCRdb attributes to this sequence the protein of a much larger clone, which differs from the DNA translation at residue 9; a read error is likely, and the protein displayed is translated from the DNA. The chain combines TRDV2 with TRDJ2; 9 bases align to TRDD3. Germline trimming cut 0 bases from V and 1 base from J; bases unmatched to any gene: 2. The CDR3 has 16 amino acids. Germline V gene data show CDR1 as GEAIGNYY and CDR2 as EKD. The CDR3: CACDTLGDVLTAQLFF. The CDR3 nucleotides are TGTGCCTGTGACACCCTGGGGGATGTTTTGACAGCACAACTCTTCTTT.

As to this clone: The protein recorded in TCRdb matches a much larger clone and deviates from this DNA's translation at residue 5, suggesting a read error; the protein here is obtained by translating the DNA. This chain links TRDV2 with TRDJ3; no reliable D call. CDR1 is GEAIGNYY and CDR2 is EKD in the germline V gene. The CDR3 extends over 18 amino acids. Trimming took off 3 bases at V and 0 bases at J, with 14 bases between the two ends. The CDR3 DNA is TGTGCCTGTGACGCAGGAGGGAGCCGCTCCTGGGACACCCGACAGATGTTTTTC. Protein sequence: CACDAGGSRSWDTRQMFF.

The table lists this clone with a few counts. A far more abundant clone sits one base away, making this likely a read error. Other DNA sequences in this specimen translate into the identical CDR3. The chain is built from TRDV2 and TRDJ1, with 10 bases matching TRDD3. This CDR3 contains 14 residues. The V gene's germline CDR1 is GEAIGNYY and CDR2 EKD. The chain's CDR3 is CACDTGGYTDKLIF. CDR3 coding DNA: TGTGCCTGTGACACTGGGGGATACACCGATAAACTTATCTTT.

As for this clone: One base away lies a much larger clone, so this may be a sequencing read error. Other DNA sequences in the sample encode the same CDR3. The chain recombines TRDV2 with TRDJ3, with 10 bases aligning to TRDD3. Germline V gives CDR1 GEAIGNYY, CDR2 EKD. This CDR3 comprises 19 residues. The CDR3 coding sequence is TGCGCCTGTGACCGTATGGGGGATACCCTGTCCTGGGACACCCGACAGATGTTTTTC. Protein sequence: CACDRMGDTLSWDTRQMFF.

This clone has a handful of counts. The mismatch at residue 10 between this DNA's translation and the TCRdb protein of a much larger clone likely reflects a read error; the protein shown is translated from the DNA. This chain joins TRDV2 and TRDJ3; 10 bases align to TRDD3. J was trimmed by 6 bases and V by 0 bases; bases with no gene match: 4. CDR1 is GEAIGNYY and CDR2 is EKD in the germline V gene. The CDR3 is made up of 17 amino acids. In nucleotides, the CDR3 is TGTGCCTGTGACACCGTACTGGGGGATTTGGACACCCGACAGATGTTTTTC. Protein product: CACDTVLGDLDTRQMFF.

This clone was seen only a few times. TCRdb pairs this DNA with a much larger clone's protein that differs at residues 4 and 6, likely a read error; the protein shown was translated from the DNA. The rearrangement links TRDV2 to TRDJ2; TRDD3 aligns across 10 bases. The CDR3 has 15 amino acids. CDR1 GEAIGNYY and CDR2 EKD come from the germline V gene. The CDR3 loop reads CACGTRGDTGAQLFF. As DNA, the CDR3 is TGTGCCTGTGGCACCCGGGGGGATACGGGGGCACAACTCTTCTTT.

This clone has more than one count but fewer than ten. A far larger clone lies a single base away; this is likely a read error. Other nucleotide sequences from this sample produce the same CDR3. J is TRDJ2 and V is TRDV2; 10 bases match TRDD3. This CDR3 region has 15 residues. The germline V gene has CDR1 GEAIGNYY and CDR2 EKD. The CDR3 region has the DNA TGTGCCTGTGACAAACTGGGGGATTTGACGGCACAACTCTTCTTT. Residues: CACDKLGDLTAQLFF.

Notes on this clone: The mismatch at residue 4 between this DNA's translation and the TCRdb protein of a much larger clone likely reflects a read error; the protein shown is translated from the DNA. The chain combines TRDV2 with TRDJ3, with 8 bases identical to TRDD3. This CDR3 region has 18 residues. After removal of 5 bases from V and 0 bases from J, the junction contained 8 bases not matched to a gene. The germline V gene has CDR1 GEAIGNYY and CDR2 EKD. In DNA, the CDR3 is TGTGCCTGTGGCACGGGGATACCTAGCTCCTGGGACACCCGACAGATGTTTTTC. This gives the protein CACGTGIPSSWDTRQMFF.

As to this clone: For this DNA, TCRdb reports the protein of a much larger clone, which diverges at residue 10, most likely from a read error; the protein presented here is translated directly from the DNA. The chain couples TRDV2 to TRDJ3; 10 bases are shared with TRDD3. This CDR3 has 17 amino acids. Germline assignment: CDR1 GEAIGNYY and CDR2 EKD. Germline trimming cut 2 bases from V and 5 bases from J; bases unmatched to any gene: 5. CDR3 sequence: CACDILGDWGDTRQMFF. CDR3 coding DNA: TGTGCCTGTGACATACTGGGGGATTGGGGGGACACCCGACAGATGTTTTTC.

This clone was seen a few times. TCRdb's protein for this DNA is that of a much larger clone and differs from the translation at residue 16, likely a read error; the protein shown is the DNA translation. J is TRDJ3 and V is TRDV3; 9 bases are a match to TRDD3. The germline V gene encodes CDR1 TVYSNPD and CDR2 GDNSRS (reference sequence). This CDR3 contains 18 residues. The CDR3 sequence is CAFRSDWGSSWDTRQVFF. CDR3 coding DNA: TGTGCCTTTAGGTCCGACTGGGGGAGCTCCTGGGACACCCGACAGGTGTTTTTC.

This clone qualifies as large. This rearrangement joins TRDV2 to TRDJ3, with 9 bases identical to TRDD3. The J segment lost 0 bases and the V segment lost 1 base, leaving 3 bases of the junction unmatched. This CDR3 region has 18 residues. In germline, CDR1 is GEAIGNYY, CDR2 EKD. The CDR3 is CACDTNWGSSWDTRQMFF. Here the CDR3 DNA reads TGTGCCTGTGACACGAACTGGGGGAGCTCCTGGGACACCCGACAGATGTTTTTC.

A remark on this clone: The translation of this DNA and the TCRdb protein of a much larger clone differ at residue 8, probably owing to a read error; the protein shown here is translated from the DNA. This rearrangement joins TRDV2 to TRDJ1; D is possibly TRDD3 (6 bases). Germline assignment: CDR1 GEAIGNYY and CDR2 EKD. The V end was cut by 1 base, the J end by 0 bases, with 11 bases between. The CDR3 is 15 residues long. The CDR3 region is CACDTGGSYTDKLIF. In DNA form, the CDR3 reads TGTGCCTGTGACACTGGGGGTTCCTACACCGATAAACTCATCTTT.

Notes on this clone: A far more abundant clone sits one base away, making this likely a read error. The chain uses TRDV2 and TRDJ3; TRDD3 matches at 11 bases. J gave up 5 bases and V 0 bases, and 11 bases lay outside the gene matches. Germline CDR1 is GEAIGNYY and CDR2 is EKD. The CDR3 has 20 residues. The CDR3 DNA reads TGTGCCTGTGACACCGGCTGGGGGATACAGGTTACCCGGGACACCCGACAGATGTTTTTC. Its translation: CACDTGWGIQVTRDTRQMFF.

This clone came up a few times. TCRdb attributes to this sequence the protein of a much larger clone, which differs from the DNA translation at residue 3; a read error is likely, and the protein displayed is translated from the DNA. The gene calls are TRDV2 and TRDJ3, with TRDD3 matching 11 bases. Germline CDR1 and CDR2: GEAIGNYY and EKD. The CDR3 has 18 residues. DNA for the CDR3: TGTGCCCGTGACATACTGGGGGATAACGCCTGGGACACCCGACAGATGTTTTTC. As protein: CARDILGDNAWDTRQMFF.

About this clone itself: This DNA's translation differs at residue 6 from TCRdb's protein, which comes from a much larger clone; a read error is likely, and the protein shown is translated from the DNA. CDR3 DNA sequence: TGTGCCTGTGACAGTATTGGGGGATCCTGGGACACCCGACAGATGTTTTTC. This gives the protein CACDSIGGSWDTRQMFF. This chain joins TRDV2 and TRDJ3, with TRDD3 identical over 7 bases. The CDR3 runs to 17 residues. V lost 2 bases to trimming and J lost 1 base; unmatched junction nucleotides: 4. Germline-derived CDR1 and CDR2 are GEAIGNYY and EKD.